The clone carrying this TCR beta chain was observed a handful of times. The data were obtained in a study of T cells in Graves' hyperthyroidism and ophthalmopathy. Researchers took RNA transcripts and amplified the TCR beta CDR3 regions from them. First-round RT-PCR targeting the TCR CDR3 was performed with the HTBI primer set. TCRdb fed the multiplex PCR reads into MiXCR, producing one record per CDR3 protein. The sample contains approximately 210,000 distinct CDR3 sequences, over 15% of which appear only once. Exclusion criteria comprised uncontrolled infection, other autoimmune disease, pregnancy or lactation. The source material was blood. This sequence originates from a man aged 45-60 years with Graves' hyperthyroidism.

The CDR3 sequence: CASRPGLAGGTTDTQYF. In DNA form, the CDR3 reads TGTGCCAGCAGGCCGGGACTAGCGGGAGGGACCACAGATACGCAGTATTTT. The V and J genes are TRBV28 and TRBJ2-3, with 16 positions matching TRBD2. CDR3 length equals 17 residues. J was trimmed by 2 bases and V by 6 bases; bases with no gene match: 5. CDR1 is MDHEN, CDR2 SYDVKM, per germline.